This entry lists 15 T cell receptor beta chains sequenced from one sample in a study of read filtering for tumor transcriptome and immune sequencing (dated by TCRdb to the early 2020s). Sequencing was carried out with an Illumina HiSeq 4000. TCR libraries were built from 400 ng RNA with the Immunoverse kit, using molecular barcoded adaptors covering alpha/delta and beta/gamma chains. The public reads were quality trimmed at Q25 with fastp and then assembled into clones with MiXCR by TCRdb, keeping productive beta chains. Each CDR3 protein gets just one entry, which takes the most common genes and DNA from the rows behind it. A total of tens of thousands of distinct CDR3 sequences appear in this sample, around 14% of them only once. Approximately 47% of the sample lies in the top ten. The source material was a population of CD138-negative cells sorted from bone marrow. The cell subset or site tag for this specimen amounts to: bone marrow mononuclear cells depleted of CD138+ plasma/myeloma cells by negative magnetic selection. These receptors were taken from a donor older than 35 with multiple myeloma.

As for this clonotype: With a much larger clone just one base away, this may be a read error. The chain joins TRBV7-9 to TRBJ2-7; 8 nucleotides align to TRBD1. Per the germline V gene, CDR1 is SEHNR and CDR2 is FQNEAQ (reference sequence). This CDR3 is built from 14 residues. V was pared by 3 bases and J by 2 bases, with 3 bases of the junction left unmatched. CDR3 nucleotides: TGTGCCAGCAGCTTCGGGACAGGAACCTACGAGCAGTACTTC. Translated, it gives CASSFGTGTYEQYF.

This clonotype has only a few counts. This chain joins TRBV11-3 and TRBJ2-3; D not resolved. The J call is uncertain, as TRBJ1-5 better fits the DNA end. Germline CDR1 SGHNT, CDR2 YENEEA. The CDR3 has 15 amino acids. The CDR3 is CASSWTSGSTDTQHF. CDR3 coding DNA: TGTGCCAGCTCCTGGACTAGCGGGAGCACAGATACGCAGCATTTT.

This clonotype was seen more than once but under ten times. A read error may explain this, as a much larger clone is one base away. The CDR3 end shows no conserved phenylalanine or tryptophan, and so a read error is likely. The CDR3 protein is CASRSYSGSTLNEQFL. The CDR3 DNA sequence: TGTGCCAGCAGATCCTATAGCGGGAGTACCTTGAATGAGCAGTTCCTC. J is TRBJ2-1 and V is TRBV28, with 9 bases aligning to TRBD2. The CDR3 covers 16 residues. J gave up 7 bases and V 6 bases, and 13 bases lay outside the gene matches. In germline, CDR1 is MDHEN, CDR2 SYDVKM.

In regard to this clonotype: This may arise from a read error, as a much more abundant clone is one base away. CDR3 nucleotides: TGTGCCACCTTCAGTCCGGGGGGAGGAAACGAGCAGTACTTC. Amino acids: CATFSPGGGNEQYF. The V and J genes are TRBV19 and TRBJ2-7; 7 nucleotides match TRBD2. The CDR3 covers 14 residues. V was pared by 10 bases and J by 5 bases, with 14 bases of the junction left unmatched. Germline lookup yields CDR1 LNHDA and CDR2 SQIVND (reference sequence).

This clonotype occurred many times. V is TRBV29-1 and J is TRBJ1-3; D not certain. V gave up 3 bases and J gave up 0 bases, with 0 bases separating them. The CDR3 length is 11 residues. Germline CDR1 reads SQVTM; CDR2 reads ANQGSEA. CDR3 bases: TGCAGCGTTGACTCTGGAAACACCATATATTTT. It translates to CSVDSGNTIYF.

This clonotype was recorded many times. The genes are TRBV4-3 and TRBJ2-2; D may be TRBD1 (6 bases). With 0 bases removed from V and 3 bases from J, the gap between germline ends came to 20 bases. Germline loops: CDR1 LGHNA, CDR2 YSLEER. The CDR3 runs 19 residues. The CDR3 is CASSQDHAYTTGYTGELFF. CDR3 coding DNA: TGCGCCAGCAGCCAAGACCACGCTTATACTACAGGGTACACCGGGGAGCTGTTTTTT.

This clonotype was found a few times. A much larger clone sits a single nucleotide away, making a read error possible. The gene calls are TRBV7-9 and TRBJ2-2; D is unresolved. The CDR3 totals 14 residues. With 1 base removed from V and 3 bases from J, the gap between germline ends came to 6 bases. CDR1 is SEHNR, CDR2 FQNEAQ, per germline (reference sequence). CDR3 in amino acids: CASSLGSYTGELFF. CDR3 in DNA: TGTGCCAGCAGCTTAGGTTCCTACACCGGGGAGCTGTTTTTT.

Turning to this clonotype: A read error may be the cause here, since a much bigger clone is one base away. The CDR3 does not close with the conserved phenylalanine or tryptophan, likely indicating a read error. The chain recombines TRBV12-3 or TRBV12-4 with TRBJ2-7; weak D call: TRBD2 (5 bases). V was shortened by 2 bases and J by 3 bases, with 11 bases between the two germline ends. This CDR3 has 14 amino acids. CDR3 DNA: TGTGCCAGCAGTTTAACTAGAAGATTCTACGAGCAGTACCTC. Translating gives CASSLTRRFYEQYL.

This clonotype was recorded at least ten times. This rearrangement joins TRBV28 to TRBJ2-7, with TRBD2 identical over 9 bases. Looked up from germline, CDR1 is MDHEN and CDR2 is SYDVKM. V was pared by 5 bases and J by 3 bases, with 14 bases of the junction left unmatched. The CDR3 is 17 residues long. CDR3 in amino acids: CASSPGGLAGLYYEQYF. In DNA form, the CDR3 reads TGTGCCAGCAGTCCGGGGGGGCTAGCGGGACTTTACTACGAGCAGTACTTC.

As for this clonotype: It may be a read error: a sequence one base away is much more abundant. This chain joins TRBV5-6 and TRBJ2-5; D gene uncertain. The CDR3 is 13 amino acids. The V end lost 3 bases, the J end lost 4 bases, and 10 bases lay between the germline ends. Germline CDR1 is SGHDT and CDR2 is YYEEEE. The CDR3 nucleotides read TGTGCCAGCAGCTCGCGAGAGCGAGAGACCCAGTACTTC. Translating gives CASSSRERETQYF.

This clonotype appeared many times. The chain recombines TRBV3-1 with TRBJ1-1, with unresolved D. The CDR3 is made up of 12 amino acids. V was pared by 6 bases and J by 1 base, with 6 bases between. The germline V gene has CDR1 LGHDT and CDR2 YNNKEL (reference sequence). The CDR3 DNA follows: TGTGCCAGCAGACACGGGAACACTGAAGCTTTCTTT. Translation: CASRHGNTEAFF.

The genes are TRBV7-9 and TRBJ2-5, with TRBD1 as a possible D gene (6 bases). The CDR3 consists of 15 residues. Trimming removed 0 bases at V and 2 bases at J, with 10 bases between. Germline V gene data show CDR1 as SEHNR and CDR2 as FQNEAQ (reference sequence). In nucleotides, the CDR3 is TGTGCCAGCAGCTTAGCCCAGGGGCCGCAAGAGACCCAGTACTTC. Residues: CASSLAQGPQETQYF.

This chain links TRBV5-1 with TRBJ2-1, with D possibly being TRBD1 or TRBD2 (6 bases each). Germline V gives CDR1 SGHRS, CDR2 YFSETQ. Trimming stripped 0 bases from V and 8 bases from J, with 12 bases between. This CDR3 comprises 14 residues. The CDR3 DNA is TGCGCCAGCAGCTTGGGCGGGACATCGGATGAGCAGTTCTTC. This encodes CASSLGGTSDEQFF.

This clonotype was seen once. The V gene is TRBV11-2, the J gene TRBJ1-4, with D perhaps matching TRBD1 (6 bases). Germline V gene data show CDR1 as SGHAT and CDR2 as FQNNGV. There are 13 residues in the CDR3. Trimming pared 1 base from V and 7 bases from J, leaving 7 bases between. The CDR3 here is CASSLGRGEKLFF. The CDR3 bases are TGTGCCAGCAGCTTAGGCAGGGGTGAAAAACTGTTTTTT. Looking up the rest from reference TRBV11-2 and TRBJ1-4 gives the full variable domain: EAGVAQSPRYKIIEKRQSVAFWCNPISGHATLYWYQQILGQGPKLLIQFQNNGVVDDSQLPKDRFSAERLKGVDSTLKIQPAKLEDSAVYLCASSLGRGEKLFFGSGTQLSVL.

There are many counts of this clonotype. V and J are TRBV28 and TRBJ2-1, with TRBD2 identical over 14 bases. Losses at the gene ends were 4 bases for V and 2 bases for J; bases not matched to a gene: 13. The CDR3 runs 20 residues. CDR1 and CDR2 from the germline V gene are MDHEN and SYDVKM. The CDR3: CASSSRPGTSGRGAYNEQFF. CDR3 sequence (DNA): TGTGCCAGCAGTTCACGCCCCGGGACTAGCGGGAGAGGGGCCTACAATGAGCAGTTCTTC.